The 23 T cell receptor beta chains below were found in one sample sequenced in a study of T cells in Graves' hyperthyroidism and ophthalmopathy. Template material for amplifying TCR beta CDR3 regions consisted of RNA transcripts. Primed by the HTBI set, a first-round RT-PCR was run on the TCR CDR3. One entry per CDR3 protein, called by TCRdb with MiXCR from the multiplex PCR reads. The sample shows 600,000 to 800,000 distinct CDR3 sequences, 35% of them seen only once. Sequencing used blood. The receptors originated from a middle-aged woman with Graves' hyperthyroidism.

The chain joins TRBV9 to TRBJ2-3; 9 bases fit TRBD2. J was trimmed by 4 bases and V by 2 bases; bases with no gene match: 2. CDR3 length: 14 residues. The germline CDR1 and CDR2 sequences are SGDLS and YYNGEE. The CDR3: CASSVGGRADTQYF. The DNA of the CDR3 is TGTGCCAGCAGCGTCGGCGGGAGGGCAGATACGCAGTATTTT.

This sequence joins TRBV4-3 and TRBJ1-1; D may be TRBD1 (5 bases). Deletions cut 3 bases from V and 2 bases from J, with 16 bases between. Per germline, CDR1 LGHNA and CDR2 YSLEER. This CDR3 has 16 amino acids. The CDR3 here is CASSHSIFGGNTEAFF. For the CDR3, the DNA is TGCGCCAGCAGCCATTCTATCTTTGGGGGAAACACTGAAGCTTTCTTT.

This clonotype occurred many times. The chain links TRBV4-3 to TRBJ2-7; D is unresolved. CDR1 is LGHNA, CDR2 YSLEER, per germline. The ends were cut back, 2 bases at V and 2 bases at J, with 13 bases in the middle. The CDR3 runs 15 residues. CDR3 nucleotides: TGCGCCAGCAGCCAATCCACCGGGCCAACCTACGAGCAGTACTTC. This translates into CASSQSTGPTYEQYF.

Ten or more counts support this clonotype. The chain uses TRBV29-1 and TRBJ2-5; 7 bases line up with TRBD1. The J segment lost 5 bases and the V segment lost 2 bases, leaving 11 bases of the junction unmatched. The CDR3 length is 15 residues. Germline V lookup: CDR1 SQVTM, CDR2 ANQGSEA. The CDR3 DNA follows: TGCAGCGTTGAACTCGGCAGGGGGTCTGTGGAGACCCAGTACTTC. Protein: CSVELGRGSVETQYF.

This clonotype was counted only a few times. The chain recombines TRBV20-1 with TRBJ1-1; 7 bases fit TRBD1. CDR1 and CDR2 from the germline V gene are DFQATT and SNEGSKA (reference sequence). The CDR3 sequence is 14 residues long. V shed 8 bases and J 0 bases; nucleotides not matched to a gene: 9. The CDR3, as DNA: TGCAGTTCGAGCCAGGGACAGCTGAACACTGAAGCTTTCTTT. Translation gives CSSSQGQLNTEAFF.

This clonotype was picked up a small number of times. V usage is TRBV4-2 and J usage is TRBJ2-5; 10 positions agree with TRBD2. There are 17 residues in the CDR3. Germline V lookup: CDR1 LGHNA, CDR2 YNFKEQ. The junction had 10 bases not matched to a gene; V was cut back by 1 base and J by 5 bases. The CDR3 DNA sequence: TGTGCCAGCAGCCAAGTAGCACTAGCGGGATCGGGGGAGACCCAGTACTTC. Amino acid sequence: CASSQVALAGSGETQYF.

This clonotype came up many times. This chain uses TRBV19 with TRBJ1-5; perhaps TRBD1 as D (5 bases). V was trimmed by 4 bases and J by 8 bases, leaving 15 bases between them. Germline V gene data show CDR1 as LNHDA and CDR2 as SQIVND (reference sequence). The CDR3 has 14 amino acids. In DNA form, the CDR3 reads TGTGCCAGTAGTACGGGGACCGAGTACGAGCCCCAGCATTTT. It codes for CASSTGTEYEPQHF.

The CDR3 bases are TGTGCCATCAGTTACTCATCGGGCAGGCAGCCCCAGCATTTT. This sequence encodes CAISYSSGRQPQHF. V gene TRBV10-3 combines with J gene TRBJ1-5; the D is unclear. Germline V gene sequence: CDR1 ENHRY, CDR2 SYGVKD. V shed 5 bases and J shed 7 bases, with 15 bases lying between them. The CDR3 spans 14 residues.

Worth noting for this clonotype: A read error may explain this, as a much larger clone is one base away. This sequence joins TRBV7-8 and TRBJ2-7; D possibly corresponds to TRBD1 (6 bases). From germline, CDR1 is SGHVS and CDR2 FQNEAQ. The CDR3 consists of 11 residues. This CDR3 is CASSAHREQCF. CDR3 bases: TGTGCCAGCAGCGCCCACAGGGAGCAGTGCTTC.

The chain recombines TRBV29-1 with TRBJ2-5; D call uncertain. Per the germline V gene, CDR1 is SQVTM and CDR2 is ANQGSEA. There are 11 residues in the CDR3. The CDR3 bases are TGCACCTTCCGGCTGGGAGAGACCCAGTACTTC. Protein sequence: CTFRLGETQYF.

Here the CDR3 reads CASRRAYRDRDPFSTEAFF. The CDR3, as DNA: TGTGCCAGCCGGAGGGCTTACCGGGACAGGGACCCCTTCAGCACTGAAGCTTTCTTT. The chain combines TRBV12-3 or TRBV12-4 with TRBJ1-1; 9 positions match TRBD1. V was clipped by 8 bases and J by 4 bases; unmatched bases: 23. This CDR3 has 19 amino acids.

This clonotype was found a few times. The CDR3 protein is CATSDSWTRHGELFF. In DNA form, the CDR3 reads TGTGCCACCAGTGATTCGTGGACTCGACACGGGGAGCTGTTTTTT. The chain employs TRBV24-1 and TRBJ2-2; D is perhaps TRBD2 (5 bases). CDR1 is KGHDR and CDR2 is SFDVKD in the germline V gene. CDR3 length equals 15 residues. V was clipped by 2 bases and J by 7 bases, with 13 bases between them.

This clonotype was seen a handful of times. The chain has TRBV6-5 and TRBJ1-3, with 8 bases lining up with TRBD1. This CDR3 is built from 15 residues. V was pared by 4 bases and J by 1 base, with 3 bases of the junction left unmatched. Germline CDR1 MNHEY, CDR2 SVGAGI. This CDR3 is CASSFQGASGNTIYF. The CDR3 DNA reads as TGTGCCAGCAGTTTTCAGGGGGCTTCTGGAAACACCATATATTTT.

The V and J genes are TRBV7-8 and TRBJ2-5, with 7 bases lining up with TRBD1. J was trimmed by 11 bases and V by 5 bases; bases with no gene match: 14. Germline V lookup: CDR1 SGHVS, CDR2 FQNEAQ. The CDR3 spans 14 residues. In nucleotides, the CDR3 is TGTGCCAGCAGCCGAGACAGGGACAGCAATGAGCAGTACTTC. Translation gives CASSRDRDSNEQYF.

The CDR3 DNA is TGTGCCAGCAGTCAGGGGAGGGACAGCCACACTAACTATGGCTACACCTTC. As protein: CASSQGRDSHTNYGYTF. The rearrangement joins TRBV6-5 to TRBJ1-2; 7 bases are a match to TRBD1. V was clipped by 5 bases and J by 0 bases; unmatched bases: 12. The CDR3 extends over 17 amino acids. CDR1 is MNHEY, CDR2 SVGAGI, per germline.

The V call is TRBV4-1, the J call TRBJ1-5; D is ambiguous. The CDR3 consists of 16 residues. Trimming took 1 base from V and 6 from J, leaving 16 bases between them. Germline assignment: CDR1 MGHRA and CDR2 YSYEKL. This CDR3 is CASSQGAHSILQPQHF. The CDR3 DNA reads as TGCGCCAGCAGCCAAGGGGCCCACAGTATTCTTCAGCCCCAGCATTTT.

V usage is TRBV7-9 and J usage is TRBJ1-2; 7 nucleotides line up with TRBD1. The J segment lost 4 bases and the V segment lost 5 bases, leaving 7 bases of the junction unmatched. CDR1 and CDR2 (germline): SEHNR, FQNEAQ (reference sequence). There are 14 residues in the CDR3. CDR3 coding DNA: TGTGCCAGCAGCACCCAGGGGGGCAGCTATGGCTACACCTTC. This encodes CASSTQGGSYGYTF.

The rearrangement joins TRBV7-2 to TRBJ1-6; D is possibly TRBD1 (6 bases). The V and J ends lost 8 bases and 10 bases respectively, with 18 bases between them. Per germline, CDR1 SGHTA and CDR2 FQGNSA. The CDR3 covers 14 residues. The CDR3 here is CASRSTGGESPLHF. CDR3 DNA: TGTGCCAGCCGGTCGACGGGGGGCGAGTCACCCCTCCACTTT.

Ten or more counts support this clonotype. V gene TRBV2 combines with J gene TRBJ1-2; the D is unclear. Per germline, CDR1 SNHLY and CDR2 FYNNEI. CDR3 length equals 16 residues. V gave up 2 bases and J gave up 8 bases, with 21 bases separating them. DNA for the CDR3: TGTGCCAGCAGTGAAAGCCCGGGAGTACCGTTAAGCGGCTACACCTTC. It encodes CASSESPGVPLSGYTF.

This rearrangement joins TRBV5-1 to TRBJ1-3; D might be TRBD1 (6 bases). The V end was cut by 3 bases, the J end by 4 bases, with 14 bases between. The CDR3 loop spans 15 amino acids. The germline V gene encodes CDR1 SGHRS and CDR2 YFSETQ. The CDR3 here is CASSYRGGQGNTIYF. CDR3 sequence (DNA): TGCGCCAGCAGCTATAGGGGGGGCCAAGGAAACACCATATATTTT.

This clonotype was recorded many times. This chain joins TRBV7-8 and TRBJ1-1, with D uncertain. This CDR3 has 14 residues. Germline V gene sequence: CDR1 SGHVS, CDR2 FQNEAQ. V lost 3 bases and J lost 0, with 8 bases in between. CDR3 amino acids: CASSFAGMNTEAFF. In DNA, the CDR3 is TGTGCCAGCAGCTTCGCCGGAATGAACACTGAAGCTTTCTTT.

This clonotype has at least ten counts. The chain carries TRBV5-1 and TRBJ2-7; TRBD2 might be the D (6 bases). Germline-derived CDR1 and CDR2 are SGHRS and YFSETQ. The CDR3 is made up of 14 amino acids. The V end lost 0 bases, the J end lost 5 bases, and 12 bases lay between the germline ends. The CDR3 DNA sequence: TGCGCCAGCAGCTTGGTACCGGGAGTCGACGAGCAGTACTTC. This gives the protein CASSLVPGVDEQYF.

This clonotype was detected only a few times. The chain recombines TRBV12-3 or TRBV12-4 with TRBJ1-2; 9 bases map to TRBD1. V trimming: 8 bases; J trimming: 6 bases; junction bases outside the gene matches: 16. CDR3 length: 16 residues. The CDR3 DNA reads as TGTGCCAGCTGGGGTCGAGGGGGACAGGGCAGGAATGGCTACACCTTC. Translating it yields CASWGRGGQGRNGYTF.